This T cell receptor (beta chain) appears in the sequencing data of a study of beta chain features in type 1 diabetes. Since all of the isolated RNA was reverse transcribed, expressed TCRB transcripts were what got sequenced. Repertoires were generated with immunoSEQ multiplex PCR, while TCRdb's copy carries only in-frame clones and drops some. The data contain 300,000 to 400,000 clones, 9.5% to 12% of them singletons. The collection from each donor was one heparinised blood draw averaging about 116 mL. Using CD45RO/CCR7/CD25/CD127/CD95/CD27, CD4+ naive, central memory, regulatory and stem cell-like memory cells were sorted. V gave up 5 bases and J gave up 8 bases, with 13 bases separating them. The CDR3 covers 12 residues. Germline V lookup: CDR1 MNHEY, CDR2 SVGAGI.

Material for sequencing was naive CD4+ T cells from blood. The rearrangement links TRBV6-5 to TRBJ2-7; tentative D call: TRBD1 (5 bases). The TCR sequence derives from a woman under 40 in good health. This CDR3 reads CASSNLGAQQYF. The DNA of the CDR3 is TGTGCCAGCAGTAACTTAGGGGCCCAGCAGTACTTC.